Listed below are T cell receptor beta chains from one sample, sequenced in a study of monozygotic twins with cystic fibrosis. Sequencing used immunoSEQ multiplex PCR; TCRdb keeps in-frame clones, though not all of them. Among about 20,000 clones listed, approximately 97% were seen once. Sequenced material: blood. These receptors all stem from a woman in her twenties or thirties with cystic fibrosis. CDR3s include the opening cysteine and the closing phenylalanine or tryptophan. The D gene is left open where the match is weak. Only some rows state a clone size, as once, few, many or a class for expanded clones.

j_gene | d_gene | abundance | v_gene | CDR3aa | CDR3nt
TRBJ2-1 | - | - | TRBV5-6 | CASSLFGGEQFF | TGTGCCAGCAGCTTGTTTGGGGGGGAGCAGTTCTTC
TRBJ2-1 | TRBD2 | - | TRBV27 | CASSLWGGGWIF | TGTGCCAGCAGTTTATGGGGCGGGGGGTGGATCTTC
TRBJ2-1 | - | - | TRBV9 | CASSVAIMGNEQFF | TGTGCCAGCAGCGTAGCTATTATGGGGAATGAGCAGTTCTTC
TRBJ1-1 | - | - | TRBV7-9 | CASSQGGTTEAFF | TGTGCCAGCAGCCAGGGAGGGACAACTGAAGCTTTCTTT
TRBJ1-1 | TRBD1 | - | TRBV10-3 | CAISASEGARSTEAFF | TGTGCCATCAGTGCCTCCGAGGGGGCGAGGAGCACTGAAGCTTTCTTT
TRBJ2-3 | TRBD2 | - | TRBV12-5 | CASGFSGSTDTQYF | TGTGCTAGTGGTTTTAGCGGGAGCACAGATACGCAGTATTTT
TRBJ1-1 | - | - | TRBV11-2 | CASSLGGEGREDFF | TGTGCCAGCAGCTTAGGCGGGGAGGGCAGGGAGGATTTCTTT
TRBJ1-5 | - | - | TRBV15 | CATSGGLNQPQHF | TGTGCCACCAGTGGGGGGCTAAATCAGCCCCAGCATTTT
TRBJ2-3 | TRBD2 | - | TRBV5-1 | CASSFSGGATHDTQYF | TGCGCCAGCAGCTTTTCCGGGGGGGCGACTCACGATACGCAGTATTTT
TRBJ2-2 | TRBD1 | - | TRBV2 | CASSGTGGNTGELFF | TGTGCCAGCAGCGGGACAGGGGGGAACACCGGGGAGCTGTTTTTT
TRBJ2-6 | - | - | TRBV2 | CASSVGGYGANVLTF | TGTGCCAGCAGCGTTGGGGGGTATGGGGCCAACGTCCTGACTTTC
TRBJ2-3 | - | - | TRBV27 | CASSHQGGGDTQYF | TGTGCCAGCAGTCACCAGGGAGGGGGGGATACGCAGTATTTT
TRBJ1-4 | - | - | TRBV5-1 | CASSFGTATGEKLFF | TGCGCCAGCAGCTTTGGTACCGCGACGGGAGAAAAACTGTTTTTT
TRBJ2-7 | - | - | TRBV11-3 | CASSLGAGSYEQYF | TGTGCCAGCAGCTTGGGGGCAGGCTCCTACGAGCAGTACTTC
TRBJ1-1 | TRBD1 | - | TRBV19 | CASRGTVNTEAFF | TGTGCCAGCCGGGGGACAGTTAACACTGAAGCTTTCTTT
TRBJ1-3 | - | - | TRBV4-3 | CASSQEPPGNTNTIYF | TGCGCCAGCAGCCAAGAGCCCCCCGGGAACACAAACACCATATATTTT
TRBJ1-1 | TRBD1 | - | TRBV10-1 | CASSVEGATRTEAFF | TGCGCCAGCAGTGTGGAGGGGGCGACAAGAACTGAAGCTTTCTTT
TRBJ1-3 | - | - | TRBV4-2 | CASSQDSSGNTIYF | TGTGCCAGCAGCCAAGACAGCTCTGGAAACACCATATATTTT
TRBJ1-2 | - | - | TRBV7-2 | CASSERTGTRYGYTF | TGTGCCAGCAGCGAGAGAACCGGGACTCGGTATGGCTACACCTTC
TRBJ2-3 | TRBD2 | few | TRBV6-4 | CASSERGGTDTQYF | TGTGCCAGCAGTGAGCGGGGGGGCACAGATACGCAGTATTTT
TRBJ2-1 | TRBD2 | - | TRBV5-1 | CASGTLGRGYNEQFF | TGCGCCAGCGGAACCCTCGGGAGGGGTTACAATGAGCAGTTCTTC
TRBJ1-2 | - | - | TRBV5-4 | CASSTRSGGNYGYTF | TGTGCCAGCAGCACCCGGTCGGGGGGTAACTATGGCTACACCTTC
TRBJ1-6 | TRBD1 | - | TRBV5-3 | CARSFRQGTYNSPLHF | TGTGCCAGAAGCTTCCGACAGGGGACTTATAATTCACCCCTCCACTTT
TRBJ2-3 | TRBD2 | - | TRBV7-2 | CASSLLAGGPVDTQYF | TGTGCCAGCAGCTTACTAGCGGGGGGGCCGGTAGATACGCAGTATTTT
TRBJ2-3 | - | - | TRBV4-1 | CASSRLSGAIDTQYF | TGCGCCAGCAGCCGTCTTTCAGGGGCCATAGATACGCAGTATTTT
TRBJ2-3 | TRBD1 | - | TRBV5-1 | CASSLGQGRGDTQYF | TGCGCCAGCAGTTTGGGACAGGGGCGAGGAGATACGCAGTATTTT
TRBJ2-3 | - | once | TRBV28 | CASSSGSLTDTQYF | TGTGCCAGCAGTTCTGGGTCCCTCACAGATACGCAGTATTTT
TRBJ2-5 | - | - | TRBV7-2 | CASSRSRETQYF | TGTGCCAGCAGCCGTAGTCGAGAGACCCAGTACTTC
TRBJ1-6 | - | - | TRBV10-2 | CASSEKVANSPLHF | TGCGCCAGCAGTGAGAAAGTTGCTAATTCACCCCTCCACTTT
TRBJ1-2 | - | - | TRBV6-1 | CASSESLGRNYGYTF | TGTGCCAGCAGTGAAAGTCTCGGCAGAAATTATGGCTACACCTTC
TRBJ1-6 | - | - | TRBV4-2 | CASSQGGGAGGDSPLHF | TGTGCCAGCAGCCAAGGTGGGGGCGCCGGGGGGGACTCACCCCTCCACTTT